Sequencing of this T cell receptor (beta chain) was carried out in a study of cytomegalovirus exposure and HLA in healthy donors. Findings of the study overall: Previous analysis showed most TCR beta V segments were productive about 87% or about 30% of the time. Testing in vitro showed three CMV-associated chains specific for CMV antigens.

As concerns this clone: The antigen remains undetermined.

Primers included in the PCR were 60 Vbeta and 13 Jbeta primers. Profiled with immunoSEQ multiplex PCR; TCRdb holds only in-frame clones, not every one. This repertoire comprises roughly 72,000 clones; its ten largest clones make up about 4.1%. The V gene's germline CDR1 is MDHEN and CDR2 SYDVKM. The CDR3 length is 11 residues. Between the trimmed V and J ends, which lost 6 bases and 8 bases, there was a span of 10 bases. Specimen: PBMCs. This sequence originates from a man between 18 and 29 years old in good health and CMV-seropositive. The chain employs TRBV28 and TRBJ1-1, with TRBD1 as a possible D gene (5 bases). CDR3 nucleotides: TGTGCCAGCAGCCCGAGACAGGAAGCTTTCTTT. Its translation is CASSPRQEAFF.